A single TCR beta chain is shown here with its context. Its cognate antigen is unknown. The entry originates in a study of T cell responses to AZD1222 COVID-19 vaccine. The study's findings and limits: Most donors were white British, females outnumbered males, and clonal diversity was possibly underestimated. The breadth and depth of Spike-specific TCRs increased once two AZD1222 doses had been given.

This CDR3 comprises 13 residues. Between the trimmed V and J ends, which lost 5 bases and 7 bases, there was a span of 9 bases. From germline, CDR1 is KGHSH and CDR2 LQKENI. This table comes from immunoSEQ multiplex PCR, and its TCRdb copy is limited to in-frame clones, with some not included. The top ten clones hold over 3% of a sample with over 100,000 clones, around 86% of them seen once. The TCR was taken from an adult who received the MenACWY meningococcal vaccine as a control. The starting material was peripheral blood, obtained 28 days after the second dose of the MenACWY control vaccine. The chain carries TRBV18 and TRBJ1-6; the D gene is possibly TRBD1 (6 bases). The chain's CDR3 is CASSGGLNSPLHF. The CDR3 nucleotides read TGTGCCAGCTCAGGGGGCCTAAATTCACCCCTCCACTTT.